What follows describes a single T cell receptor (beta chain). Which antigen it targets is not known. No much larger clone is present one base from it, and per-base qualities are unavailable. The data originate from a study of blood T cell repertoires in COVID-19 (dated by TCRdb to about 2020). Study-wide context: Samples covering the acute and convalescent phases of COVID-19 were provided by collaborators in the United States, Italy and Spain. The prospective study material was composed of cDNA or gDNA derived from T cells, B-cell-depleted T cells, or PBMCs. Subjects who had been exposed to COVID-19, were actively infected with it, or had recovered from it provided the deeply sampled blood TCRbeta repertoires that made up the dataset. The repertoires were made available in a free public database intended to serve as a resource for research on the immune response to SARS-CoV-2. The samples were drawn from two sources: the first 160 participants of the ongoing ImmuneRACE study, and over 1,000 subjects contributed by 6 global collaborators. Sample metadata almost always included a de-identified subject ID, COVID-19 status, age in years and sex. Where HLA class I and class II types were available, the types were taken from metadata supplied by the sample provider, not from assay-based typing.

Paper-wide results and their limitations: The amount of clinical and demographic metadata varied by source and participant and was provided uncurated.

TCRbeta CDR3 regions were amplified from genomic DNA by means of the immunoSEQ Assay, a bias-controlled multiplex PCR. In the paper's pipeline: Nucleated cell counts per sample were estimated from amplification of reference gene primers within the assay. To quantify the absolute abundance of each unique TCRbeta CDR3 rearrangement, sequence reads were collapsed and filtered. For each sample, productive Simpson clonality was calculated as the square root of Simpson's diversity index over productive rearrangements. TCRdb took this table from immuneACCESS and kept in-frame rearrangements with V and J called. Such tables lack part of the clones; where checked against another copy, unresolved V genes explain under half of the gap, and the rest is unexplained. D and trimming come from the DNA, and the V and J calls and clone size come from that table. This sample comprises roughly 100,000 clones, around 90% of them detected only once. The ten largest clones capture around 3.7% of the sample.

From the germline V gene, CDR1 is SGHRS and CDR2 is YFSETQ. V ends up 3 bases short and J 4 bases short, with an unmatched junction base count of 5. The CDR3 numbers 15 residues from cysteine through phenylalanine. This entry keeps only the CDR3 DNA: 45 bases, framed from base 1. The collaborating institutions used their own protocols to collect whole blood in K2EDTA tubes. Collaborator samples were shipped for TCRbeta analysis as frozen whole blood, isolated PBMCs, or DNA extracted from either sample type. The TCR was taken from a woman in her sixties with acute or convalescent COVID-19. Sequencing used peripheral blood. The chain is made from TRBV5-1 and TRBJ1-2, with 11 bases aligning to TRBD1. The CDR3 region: CASSWGQGVGYGYTF. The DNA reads TGCGCCAGCAGCTGGGGACAGGGGGTAGGCTATGGCTACACCTTC.